The next 31 T cell receptor beta chains were all read from a single sample in a study of T cell responses to AZD1222 COVID-19 vaccine. Clones were sequenced by immunoSEQ multiplex PCR, and TCRdb holds only the in-frame ones, with some missing. The data show about 150,000 clones, with 65% to 90% seen just once and 7.9% held by the top ten. The material sequenced was peripheral blood, taken 28 days after the second dose of the MenACWY control vaccine. These receptors all come from an adult who received the MenACWY meningococcal vaccine as a control.

This chain connects TRBV6-5 to TRBJ2-7; either TRBD1 or TRBD2 may fit D (5 bases each). The V gene lost 5 bases and the J gene lost 0 bases, with 14 bases spanning the gap. CDR3 length: 15 amino acids. In germline, CDR1 is MNHEY, CDR2 SVGAGI. The CDR3 protein is CASSRGGLSSYEQYV. DNA of the CDR3: TGTGCCAGCAGTAGGGGCGGGTTATCCTCCTACGAGCAGTACGTC.

A single count supports this clone. This sequence joins TRBV5-1 and TRBJ1-2; D gene unclear. The CDR3 runs to 13 residues. V lost 0 bases and J 0 bases, leaving 3 bases between the germline ends. Germline loops: CDR1 SGHRS, CDR2 YFSETQ. CDR3 region: CASSLGANYGYTF. The DNA of the CDR3 is TGCGCCAGCAGCTTGGGGGCTAACTATGGCTACACCTTC.

The rearrangement links TRBV19 to TRBJ2-1; maybe TRBD2 (5 bases). CDR1 and CDR2 from the germline V gene are LNHDA and SQIVND (reference sequence). The CDR3 sequence is 18 residues long. The germline V and J ends were trimmed by 3 bases and 11 bases, with 29 bases remaining between them. CDR3 in DNA: TGTGCCAGTAGTATCCGAAGAGGGAGATCCGACCGAATAATGAAGCAGTTCTTC. Protein product: CASSIRRGRSDRIMKQFF.

This clone was found a few times. The chain links TRBV15 to TRBJ1-4; no clear D gene. V lost 0 bases and J lost 13, with 15 bases in between. CDR1 is LNHNV and CDR2 is YYDKDF in the germline V gene (reference sequence). The length of the CDR3 is 14 residues. CDR3 residues: CATSRDLYSGGLFF. In DNA, the CDR3 is TGTGCCACCAGCAGAGATTTATATAGTGGTGGACTGTTTTTT.

This chain links TRBV7-9 with TRBJ2-7, with 7 bases lining up with TRBD1. The CDR3 extends over 15 amino acids. In germline, CDR1 is SEHNR, CDR2 FQNEAQ (reference sequence). V was pared by 0 bases and J by 5 bases, with 7 bases of the junction left unmatched. The CDR3 sequence is CASSLAGGQIHEQYF. Here the CDR3 DNA reads TGTGCCAGCAGCTTAGCAGGGGGCCAAATCCACGAGCAGTACTTC.

The V gene is TRBV2, the J gene TRBJ1-5; D unresolved. V was clipped by 4 bases and J by 8 bases, with 9 bases between them. Germline V lookup: CDR1 SNHLY, CDR2 FYNNEI. This CDR3 contains 12 residues. CDR3 DNA sequence: TGTGCCAGCAGTGTCGGCGGAGAGCCCCAGCATTTT. Its protein product is CASSVGGEPQHF.

CDR3 coding DNA: TGTGCCAGCAGCTTCTCTCTGGTCCTCCGGGGGAACACTGAAGCTTTCTTT. Protein product: CASSFSLVLRGNTEAFF. The chain recombines TRBV11-2 with TRBJ1-1; D uncertain. Germline V gives CDR1 SGHAT, CDR2 FQNNGV. This CDR3 is 17 amino acids long. V lost 3 bases to trimming and J lost 1 base, with 18 bases between them.

Note on this clone: At the DNA level, this CDR3 is encoded by other sequences in the same sample as well. The rearrangement uses TRBV9 and TRBJ2-3; no reliable D call. Per germline, CDR1 SGDLS and CDR2 YYNGEE. V was trimmed by 0 bases and J by 0 bases, leaving 5 bases between them. The CDR3 is 14 amino acids. CDR3 nucleotide sequence: TGTGCCAGCAGCGTAGCTGGGAGCACAGATACGCAGTATTTT. Protein product: CASSVAGSTDTQYF. Looking up the rest from reference TRBV9 and TRBJ2-3 gives the full variable domain: DSGVTQTPKHLITATGQRVTLRCSPRSGDLSVYWYQQSLDQGLQFLIQYYNGEERAKGNILERFSAQQFPDLHSELNLSSLELGDSALYFCASSVAGSTDTQYFGPGTRLTVL.

The chain combines TRBV27 with TRBJ2-7, with 8 bases identical to TRBD1. The CDR3 runs to 15 residues. CDR1 is MNHEY and CDR2 is SMNVEV in the germline V gene (reference sequence). Germline trimming cut 3 bases from V and 2 bases from J; bases unmatched to any gene: 6. CDR3 in amino acids: CASSFVTGETYEQYF. The CDR3 coding sequence is TGTGCCAGCAGTTTCGTGACAGGGGAAACCTACGAGCAGTACTTC.

The chain joins TRBV27 to TRBJ2-1; TRBD2 matches at 13 bases. Germline CDR1 reads MNHEY; CDR2 reads SMNVEV (reference sequence). The CDR3 runs 19 residues. With V trimmed by 0 bases and J by 3 bases, 8 bases remained unmatched. The CDR3 sequence: CASSLSILGLAGLYNEQFF. The DNA for the CDR3 is TGTGCCAGCAGTTTATCCATATTGGGACTAGCGGGACTCTACAATGAGCAGTTCTTC.

This clone was seen once. The chain carries TRBV19 and TRBJ1-1, with unresolved D. Trimming removed 3 bases from V and 1 base from J, with 12 bases in between. Per the germline V gene, CDR1 is LNHDA and CDR2 is SQIVND (reference sequence). This CDR3 region has 15 residues. The CDR3 region has the DNA TGTGCCAGTAGTATTTTATTACAGCGGAACACTGAAGCTTTCTTT. This translates into CASSILLQRNTEAFF.

The rearrangement links TRBV28 to TRBJ1-6, with D unclear. With 5 bases removed from V and 10 bases from J, the gap between germline ends came to 21 bases. This CDR3 region has 16 residues. From germline, CDR1 is MDHEN and CDR2 SYDVKM. Here the CDR3 DNA reads TGTGCCAGCAGTCCCCCCCCCGGGTGGGGAGGATCACCCCTCCACTTT. Residues: CASSPPPGWGGSPLHF.

The V and J genes are TRBV19 and TRBJ2-2; 9 bases are a match to TRBD1. Germline CDR1 and CDR2: LNHDA and SQIVND (reference sequence). There are 18 residues in the CDR3. After removal of 6 bases from V and 0 bases from J, the junction contained 11 bases not matched to a gene. This CDR3 reads CASRIRGQGSSNTGELFF. The CDR3 DNA is TGTGCCAGTAGAATACGAGGACAGGGGTCTTCGAACACCGGGGAGCTGTTTTTT.

The genes are TRBV19 and TRBJ2-7; 7 bases agree with TRBD1. J lost 3 bases, V lost 5 bases, and 7 bases had no gene match. Germline V gives CDR1 LNHDA, CDR2 SQIVND (reference sequence). The CDR3 has 14 residues. As DNA, the CDR3 is TGTGCCAGTAGTCGACAGGGCAGGGTCTACGAGCAGTACTTC. Its translation: CASSRQGRVYEQYF.

This sequence joins TRBV5-4 and TRBJ2-5; the D gene is possibly TRBD1 (6 bases). The CDR3 runs 14 residues. Germline V gives CDR1 SGHNT, CDR2 YYREEE (reference sequence). V lost 0 bases, J lost 6 bases, and 12 bases lay in between. The CDR3 is CASSLADRQQTQYF. The CDR3 nucleotides are TGTGCCAGCAGCTTGGCCGACAGGCAACAGACCCAGTACTTC.

The chain carries TRBV6-2 or TRBV6-3 and TRBJ2-3; 11 bases match TRBD2. The CDR3 consists of 16 residues. Germline-derived CDR1 and CDR2 are MNHEY and SVGEGT. The V segment lost 4 bases and the J segment 2 bases; nucleotides outside the gene matches: 5. The CDR3 sequence: CASSSTSGELTDTQYF. In nucleotides, the CDR3 is TGTGCCAGCAGTTCGACTAGCGGGGAGCTCACAGATACGCAGTATTTT.

The rearrangement links TRBV5-1 to TRBJ2-1; D is undetermined. V shed 0 bases and J shed 0 bases, with 13 bases lying between them. CDR1 and CDR2 from the germline V gene are SGHRS and YFSETQ. CDR3 length: 17 amino acids. CDR3 in amino acids: CASSLGTSTYSYNEQFF. The CDR3 coding sequence is TGCGCCAGCAGCTTGGGGACGTCTACGTACTCCTACAATGAGCAGTTCTTC.

The gene calls are TRBV5-1 and TRBJ1-4; D possibly corresponds to TRBD1 (6 bases). The CDR3 totals 13 residues. In germline, CDR1 is SGHRS, CDR2 YFSETQ. The V gene lost 6 bases and the J gene lost 8 bases, with 14 bases spanning the gap. In DNA, the CDR3 is TGCGCCAGCAAGGCGGCCGGGACAGAAAAACTGTTTTTT. It encodes CASKAAGTEKLFF.

This chain uses TRBV10-3 with TRBJ1-2; 7 bases agree with TRBD1. Germline lookup yields CDR1 ENHRY and CDR2 SYGVKD. This CDR3 is 14 amino acids long. The ends lost 2 bases at V and 4 bases at J; junction bases unmatched: 4. The CDR3 reads CAISEGTDSYGYTF. CDR3 in DNA: TGTGCCATCAGTGAGGGGACAGACAGCTATGGCTACACCTTC.

The table lists this clone with a few counts. V and J are TRBV5-1 and TRBJ1-6, with 9 bases that match TRBD1. Trimming cost V 4 bases and J 7 bases; bases outside gene matches: 9. Per germline, CDR1 SGHRS and CDR2 YFSETQ. CDR3 length: 16 amino acids. For the CDR3, the DNA is TGCGCCAGCAGCCCGGCAACAGGGGGCTTAAATTCACCCCTCCACTTT. As protein: CASSPATGGLNSPLHF.

The chain links TRBV28 to TRBJ1-2, with unresolved D. The CDR3 length is 15 residues. Deletions cut 4 bases from V and 3 bases from J, with 15 bases between. From germline, CDR1 is MDHEN and CDR2 SYDVKM. For the CDR3, the DNA is TGTGCCAGCAGTTATACCCCCTTTGACGACTATGGCTACACCTTC. As protein: CASSYTPFDDYGYTF.

CDR3 loop: CASSFRDASYEQYF. The CDR3 DNA follows: TGTGCCAGCAGCTTCCGGGACGCCTCCTACGAGCAGTACTTC. The V and J genes are TRBV5-5 and TRBJ2-7; D tentatively fits TRBD1 or TRBD2 (5 bases each). Germline loops: CDR1 SGHKS, CDR2 YYEKEE (reference sequence). V was shortened by 2 bases and J by 0 bases, with 9 bases between the two germline ends. This CDR3 is built from 14 residues. Based on the CDR3 plus reference TRBV5-5 and TRBJ2-7, the full variable domain is DAGVTQSPTHLIKTRGQQVTLRCSPISGHKSVSWYQQVLGQGPQFIFQYYEKEERGRGNFPDRFSARQFPNYSSELNVNALLLGDSALYLCASSFRDASYEQYFGPGTRLTVT.

This clone was counted at least ten times. The chain joins TRBV24-1 to TRBJ2-4; maybe TRBD2 (5 bases). V was cut by 7 bases and J by 3 bases, with 15 bases left in between. Germline V gene sequence: CDR1 KGHDR, CDR2 SFDVKD. The CDR3 loop spans 15 amino acids. In DNA form, the CDR3 reads TGTGCCACCAGCGATACGACCGGAGGCAAAAACATTCAGTACTTC. Translating gives CATSDTTGGKNIQYF.

The gene calls are TRBV11-2 and TRBJ2-7; a possible D gene is TRBD1 (6 bases). V was trimmed by 5 bases and J by 4 bases, leaving 18 bases between them. Per germline, CDR1 SGHAT and CDR2 FQNNGV. CDR3 size: 15 residues. The CDR3 DNA is TGTGCCAGCAGCCCCGAAGAGGGGGTCTGGTACGAGCAGTACTTC. This codes for CASSPEEGVWYEQYF. Full variable domain (remainder filled in from reference TRBV11-2 and TRBJ2-7): EAGVAQSPRYKIIEKRQSVAFWCNPISGHATLYWYQQILGQGPKLLIQFQNNGVVDDSQLPKDRFSAERLKGVDSTLKIQPAKLEDSAVYLCASSPEEGVWYEQYFGPGTRLTVT.

The chain joins TRBV11-3 to TRBJ2-3, with D unresolved. CDR3 size: 15 residues. Germline loops: CDR1 SGHNT, CDR2 YENEEA. Trimming cost V 5 bases and J 2 bases, with 14 bases left between them. CDR3 DNA: TGTGCCAGCAGCGCAGGTGGCGGACCCACAGATACGCAGTATTTT. This sequence encodes CASSAGGGPTDTQYF.

The genes are TRBV5-4 and TRBJ1-1; D is uncertain. The CDR3 extends over 15 amino acids. Germline lookup yields CDR1 SGHNT and CDR2 YYREEE (reference sequence). V lost 1 base, J lost 1 base, and 11 bases lay in between. The CDR3, as DNA: TGTGCCAGCAGCTTGTTCGTCGGTGGGAACACTGAAGCTTTCTTT. Translated: CASSLFVGGNTEAFF. Based on the CDR3 plus reference TRBV5-4 and TRBJ1-1, the full variable domain is ETGVTQSPTHLIKTRGQQVTLRCSSQSGHNTVSWYQQALGQGPQFIFQYYREEENGRGNFPPRFSGLQFPNYSSELNVNALELDDSALYLCASSLFVGGNTEAFFGQGTRLTVV.

The chain combines TRBV6-4 with TRBJ2-2; D remains ambiguous. This CDR3 has 14 amino acids. The germline gives CDR1 MRHNA, CDR2 SNTAGT. Trimming stripped 0 bases from V and 7 bases from J, with 9 bases between. The CDR3 region is CASSDSPGFGELFF. CDR3 in DNA: TGTGCCAGCAGTGACTCGCCCGGGTTCGGGGAGCTGTTTTTT.

The chain couples TRBV12-3 or TRBV12-4 to TRBJ1-2; D is undetermined. This CDR3 region has 13 residues. With 3 bases removed from V and 4 bases from J, the gap between germline ends came to 9 bases. The CDR3 DNA is TGTGCCAGCAGTTTCAACCGCCCCTATGGCTACACCTTC. It translates to CASSFNRPYGYTF.

The chain uses TRBV5-6 and TRBJ1-5; 7 positions agree with TRBD1. The V and J ends lost 3 bases and 4 bases, in that order; junction bases with no gene match: 10. CDR1 is SGHDT and CDR2 is YYEEEE in the germline V gene. The CDR3 sequence is 16 residues long. CDR3: CASSSRIGTVNQPQHF. CDR3 sequence (DNA): TGTGCCAGCAGCTCCCGAATCGGGACAGTAAATCAGCCCCAGCATTTT.

The chain employs TRBV3-1 (or the pseudogene TRBV3-2) and TRBJ1-3; 9 nucleotides align to TRBD1. The germline V gene encodes CDR1 LGHDT and CDR2 YNNKEL (reference sequence). V lost 3 bases and J lost 3; bases outside the gene matches: 6. This CDR3 is 16 amino acids long. CDR3 protein: CASSQWDRVLGNTIYF. The CDR3 DNA reads as TGTGCCAGCAGCCAGTGGGACAGGGTACTTGGAAACACCATATATTTT.

The V call is TRBV7-2, the J call TRBJ1-5; 9 bases align to TRBD1. CDR1 SGHTA and CDR2 FQGNSA come from the germline V gene. The trim removed 5 bases at V and 4 bases at J, leaving 6 bases unmatched. The CDR3 is 15 amino acids. CDR3 loop: CASSPDRGRNQPQHF. CDR3 nucleotide sequence: TGTGCCAGCAGCCCTGACAGGGGGAGGAATCAGCCCCAGCATTTT.